Shown below are 13 T cell receptor beta chains from a single sample sequenced in a study of T cell repertoires in cytomegalovirus infection. TCRdb itself ran the reads through MiXCR, one entry per CDR3 protein. The table records approximately 170,000 distinct CDR3 sequences, approximately 17% of them present only once. Sequenced material: CD8+ T cells from PBMCs. The receptors shown here come from a human donor in good health (CMV status not recorded). Some clones in this sample may be carry-over from other donors' samples.

By sample share, this clonotype is medium-sized. The chain couples TRBV7-9 to TRBJ1-2; 7 nucleotides agree with TRBD1. This CDR3 is 16 amino acids long. V lost 5 bases, J lost 2 bases, and 11 bases stayed unmatched. Germline V gene data show CDR1 as SEHNR and CDR2 as FQNEAQ (reference sequence). In DNA form, the CDR3 reads TGTGCCAGCAGCCAATCTGTCACAGGGGAAAACTATGGCTACACCTTC. This gives the protein CASSQSVTGENYGYTF.

This chain links TRBV6-2 or TRBV6-3 with TRBJ2-1, with TRBD2 as a possible D gene (6 bases). V gave up 2 bases and J gave up 8 bases, with 13 bases separating them. The CDR3 spans 14 residues. The germline V gene has CDR1 MNHEY and CDR2 SVGEGT. CDR3 coding DNA: TGTGCCAGCAGTTACGGCGGGAAAGCGGATGAGCAGTTCTTC. Translation gives CASSYGGKADEQFF.

V is TRBV6-1 and J is TRBJ2-7; a weak D match, TRBD2 (6 bases). Germline V gene lookup returns CDR1 MNHNS and CDR2 SASEGT. The CDR3 totals 16 residues. V lost 6 bases and J 0 bases, leaving 18 bases between the germline ends. CDR3 nucleotides: TGTGCCAGCAGCCCGCTAACCGGGAGAAGCTCCTACGAGCAGTACTTC. Translating it yields CASSPLTGRSSYEQYF.

This clonotype was detected only a few times. The chain employs TRBV25-1 and TRBJ2-1; D is perhaps TRBD2 (6 bases). Germline assignment: CDR1 MGHDK and CDR2 SYGVNS. The CDR3 consists of 15 residues. Trimming pared 3 bases from V and 4 bases from J, leaving 13 bases between. CDR3 DNA sequence: TGTGCCAGCAGTGAGGGGACTCTAGCGTACAATGAGCAGTTCTTC. This gives the protein CASSEGTLAYNEQFF.

This chain uses TRBV7-2 with TRBJ1-5; D gene unclear. Per germline, CDR1 SGHTA and CDR2 FQGNSA. This CDR3 is built from 13 residues. The V end lost 5 bases, the J end lost 9 bases, and 14 bases lay between the germline ends. The CDR3 protein is CASSLNPPRPQHF. For the CDR3, the DNA is TGTGCCAGCAGCCTTAATCCCCCCCGGCCCCAGCATTTT.

To note about this clonotype: It is likely a read error, because the conserved phenylalanine at the end of the CDR3 is missing. The genes are TRBV7-2 and TRBJ2-3; D possibly matches TRBD1 or TRBD2 (7 bases each). Germline CDR1 is SGHTA and CDR2 is FQGNSA. This CDR3 spans 18 amino acids. Trimming pared 5 bases from V and 2 bases from J, leaving 23 bases between. DNA of the CDR3: TGTGCCAGCAGCCGACCAGCTAACACAGGGGACTACACAGATACGCAGTATCTT. It codes for CASSRPANTGDYTDTQYL.

The chain carries TRBV7-2 and TRBJ2-1; 14 bases fit TRBD2. V lost 2 bases, J lost 7 bases, and 13 bases stayed unmatched. Looked up from germline, CDR1 is SGHTA and CDR2 is FQGNSA. CDR3 size: 19 residues. CDR3 region: CASSLIWGTSGRRRNEQFF. The CDR3, as DNA: TGTGCCAGCAGCTTAATATGGGGGACTAGCGGGAGACGCAGGAATGAGCAGTTCTTC.

The rearrangement links TRBV27 to TRBJ1-3; D remains unclear. Germline values: CDR1 MNHEY, CDR2 SMNVEV (reference sequence). The CDR3 is made up of 13 amino acids. The V and J ends lost 8 bases and 0 bases respectively, with 8 bases between them. The CDR3 nucleotides read TGTGCCAGCCAGTCCAACTCTGGAAACACCATATATTTT. It translates to CASQSNSGNTIYF.

In regard to this clonotype: Since a much larger clone is just one base distant, this may be a read error. The chain recombines TRBV7-2 with TRBJ1-5; D unclear. This CDR3 spans 16 amino acids. Germline CDR1 reads SGHTA; CDR2 reads FQGNSA. The CDR3 loop is CASSLDGRYSSQPQHF. The CDR3 nucleotides read TGTGCCAGCAGCTTAGATGGACGGTATAGCAGTCAGCCCCAGCATTTT.

The chain carries TRBV11-2 and TRBJ2-1; D is tentatively TRBD1 or TRBD2 (5 bases each). With 1 base removed from V and 9 bases from J, the gap between germline ends came to 10 bases. The CDR3 contains 13 residues. CDR1 and CDR2 (germline): SGHAT, FQNNGV. The DNA of the CDR3 is TGTGCCAGCAGCTTAGGTACTGGGGGTGAGCAGTTCTTC. Its protein product is CASSLGTGGEQFF.

There are a few counts of this clonotype. This chain joins TRBV7-2 and TRBJ2-3; D unresolved. CDR3 length equals 12 residues. Trimming pared 4 bases from V and 5 bases from J, leaving 7 bases between. CDR1 and CDR2 (germline): SGHTA, FQGNSA. The CDR3 DNA reads as TGTGCCAGCAGCTCGTGGGGAGATACGCAGTATTTT. Translated, it gives CASSSWGDTQYF.

This chain joins TRBV28 and TRBJ2-7, with 8 bases that match TRBD1. The CDR3 extends over 16 amino acids. In germline, CDR1 is MDHEN, CDR2 SYDVKM. Trimming at V came to 3 bases and at J to 0 bases, leaving 7 bases not matched to a gene. CDR3: CASSFLTGGISYEQYF. The DNA for the CDR3 is TGTGCCAGCAGTTTCTTAACAGGGGGTATCTCCTACGAGCAGTACTTC.

The V and J genes are TRBV7-6 and TRBJ2-7, with TRBD2 identical over 9 bases. Germline V gene lookup returns CDR1 SGHVS and CDR2 FNYEAQ. CDR3 length: 14 amino acids. V lost 10 bases, J lost 2 bases, and 9 bases stayed unmatched. In nucleotides, the CDR3 is TGTGCCACCGGTCCTGCTAGCGGGACCTACGAGCAGTACTTC. It is translated as CATGPASGTYEQYF.